This T cell receptor (beta chain) was identified in a study of shared clonotypes between healthy human individuals. The naive CD8 subset, CD45RO-negative cells positively selected for CCR7, excluded terminally differentiated effector memory CD45RA+ cells. Assay: immunoSEQ multiplex PCR; the TCRdb copy retains only in-frame clones and omits some. Of approximately 840,000 clones listed, about 96% are singletons. The sample consisted of naive CD8+ T cells sorted from blood. The source is a man under 40 in good health.

Here the CDR3 reads CASRVGTSNVDTQYF. The CDR3 coding sequence is TGTGCCAGCAGGGTCGGGACTAGCAATGTAGATACGCAGTATTTT. J is TRBJ2-3 and V is TRBV6-1; 9 bases agree with TRBD2. V lost 6 bases and J lost 5; bases outside the gene matches: 9. The CDR3 spans 15 residues. CDR1 and CDR2 (germline): MNHNS, SASEGT.